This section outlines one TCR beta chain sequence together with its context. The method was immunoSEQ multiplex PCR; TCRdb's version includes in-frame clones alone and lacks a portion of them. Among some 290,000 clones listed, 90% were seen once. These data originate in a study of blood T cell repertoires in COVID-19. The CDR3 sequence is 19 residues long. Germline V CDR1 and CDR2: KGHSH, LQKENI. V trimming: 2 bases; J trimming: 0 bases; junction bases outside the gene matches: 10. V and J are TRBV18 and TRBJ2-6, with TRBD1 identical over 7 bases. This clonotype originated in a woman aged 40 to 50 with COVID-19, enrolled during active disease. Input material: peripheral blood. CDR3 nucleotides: TGTGCCAGCTCACCAATTGCGGCAGGGGGTAACTCTGGGGCCAACGTCCTGACTTTC. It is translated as CASSPIAAGGNSGANVLTF.